This note documents a single TCR beta chain sequence. What it recognizes is unknown. The whole isolated RNA underwent reverse transcription, so sequencing captured expressed TCRB transcripts. Assay: immunoSEQ multiplex PCR; the TCRdb copy retains only in-frame clones and omits some. The table shows 310,000 or so clones, with roughly 9% occurring only once. This sample stems from a study of beta chain features in type 1 diabetes. Findings and limits, study-wide: Moderate yet significant TCRB CDR3 shortening was seen in Type 1 diabetes patients in all four CD4+ subsets.

The CDR3 runs 14 residues. The germline V and J ends were trimmed by 5 bases and 6 bases, with 17 bases remaining between them. CDR1 and CDR2 (germline): MNHNY, SVGAGI (reference sequence). The TCR comes from a man under 40 with type 1 diabetes. The sequenced sample consisted of central memory CD4+ T cells from blood. The V and J genes are TRBV6-6 and TRBJ2-7, with unresolved D. The CDR3, as DNA: TGTGCCAGCAGTCGTACCGACGAGCGCGGCGAGCAGTACTTC. Amino acid sequence: CASSRTDERGEQYF.